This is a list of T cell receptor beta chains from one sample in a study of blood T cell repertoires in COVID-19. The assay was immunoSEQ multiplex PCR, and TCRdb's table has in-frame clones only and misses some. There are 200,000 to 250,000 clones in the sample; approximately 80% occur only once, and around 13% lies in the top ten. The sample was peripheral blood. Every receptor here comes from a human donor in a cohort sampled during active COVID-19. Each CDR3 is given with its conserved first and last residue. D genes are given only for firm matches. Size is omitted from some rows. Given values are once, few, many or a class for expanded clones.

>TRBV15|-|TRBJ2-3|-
CATSRGWGSSRGDTQYF
TGTGCCACCAGCAGAGGCTGGGGTTCCTCGCGGGGAGATACGCAGTATTTT
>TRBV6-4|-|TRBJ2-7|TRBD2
CASSVTSGRTYEQYF
TGTGCCAGCAGTGTCACTAGCGGGAGAACCTACGAGCAGTACTTC
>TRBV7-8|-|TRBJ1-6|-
CASRELFRGNNSPLHF
TGTGCCAGCAGAGAGCTCTTTAGGGGGAATAATTCACCCCTCCACTTT
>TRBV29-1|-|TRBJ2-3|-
CSALPTGRGTQYF
TGCAGCGCCCTGCCGACGGGGCGGGGTACGCAGTATTTT
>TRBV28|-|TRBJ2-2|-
CASSATNTGELFF
TGTGCCAGCAGTGCGACAAACACCGGGGAGCTGTTTTTT
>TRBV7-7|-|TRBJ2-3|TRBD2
CASSLGSGSAADTQYF
TGTGCTAGCAGCTTAGGGAGCGGGAGTGCGGCAGATACGCAGTATTTT
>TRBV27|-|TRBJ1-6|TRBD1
CASSFRDRGSPLHF
TGTGCCAGCAGTTTCCGGGACAGGGGATCACCCCTCCACTTT
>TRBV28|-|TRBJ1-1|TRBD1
CASGSLGTENTEAFF
TGTGCCAGCGGAAGCCTTGGGACAGAGAACACTGAAGCTTTCTTT
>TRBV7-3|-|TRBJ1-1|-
CASSLTSTDGNTEAFF
TGTGCCAGCAGCTTAACGTCTACAGATGGAAACACTGAAGCTTTCTTT
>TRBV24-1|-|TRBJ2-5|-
CATRAPAEETQYF
TGTGCCACCAGAGCCCCGGCGGAAGAGACCCAGTACTTC
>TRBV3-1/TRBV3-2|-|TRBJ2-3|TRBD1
CASSQDGTGSAQYF
TGTGCCAGCAGCCAAGACGGGACAGGCAGTGCGCAGTATTTT
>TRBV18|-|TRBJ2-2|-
CASWLDRNTGELFF
TGTGCCAGCTGGCTCGACAGAAACACCGGGGAGCTGTTTTTT
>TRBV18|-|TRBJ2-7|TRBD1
CASSAETGGRYEQYF
TGTGCCAGCTCAGCGGAGACAGGGGGCCGCTACGAGCAGTACTTC
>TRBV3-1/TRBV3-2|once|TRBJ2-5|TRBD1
CASSYRQGGRETQYF
TGTGCCAGCAGCTATAGACAGGGGGGGCGAGAGACCCAGTACTTC
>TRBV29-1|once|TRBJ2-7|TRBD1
CSVLGQEAFQYF
TGCAGCGTTCTGGGACAGGAGGCCTTTCAGTACTTC
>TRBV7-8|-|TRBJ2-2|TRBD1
CASSLGQGAFTGELFF
TGTGCCAGCAGCTTAGGTCAGGGGGCGTTCACCGGGGAGCTGTTTTTT
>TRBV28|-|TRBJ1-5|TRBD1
CASSRDRFSNQPQHF
TGTGCCAGCAGTAGGGACAGGTTTAGCAATCAGCCCCAGCATTTT
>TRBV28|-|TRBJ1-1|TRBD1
CASSRRTGRGTNTEAFF
TGTGCCAGCAGTCGACGGACAGGGAGGGGGACGAACACTGAAGCTTTCTTT
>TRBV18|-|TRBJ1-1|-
CASSQPGQNTEAFF
TGTGCCAGCTCACAACCGGGACAGAACACTGAAGCTTTCTTT
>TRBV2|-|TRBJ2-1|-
CASSEQIYNEQFF
TGTGCCAGCAGTGAACAGATCTACAATGAGCAGTTCTTC
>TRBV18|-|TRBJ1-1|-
CASSPTRGGYTEAFF
TGTGCCAGCTCACCTACCCGGGGAGGATATACTGAAGCTTTCTTT
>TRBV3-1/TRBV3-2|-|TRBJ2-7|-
CATRGSEQYF
TGTGCCACCAGGGGCTCCGAGCAGTACTTC
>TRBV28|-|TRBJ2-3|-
CASSFEGTRFTDTQYF
TGTGCCAGCAGTTTTGAGGGTACTAGATTCACAGATACGCAGTATTTT
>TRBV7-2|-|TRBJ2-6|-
CASSPTASGANVLTF
TGTGCCAGCAGCCCTACAGCCTCTGGGGCCAACGTCCTGACTTTC
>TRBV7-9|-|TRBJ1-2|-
CASSLAQGGNYGYTF
TGTGCCAGCAGCTTAGCGCAAGGGGGAAACTATGGCTACACCTTC
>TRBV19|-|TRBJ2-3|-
CASTLRRGYTDTQYF
TGTGCCAGTACCCTCCGGCGGGGATACACAGATACGCAGTATTTT
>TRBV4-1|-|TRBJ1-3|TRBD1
CASSRSGQLYGNTIYF
TGCGCCAGCAGCCGCTCGGGACAGTTATACGGAAACACCATATATTTT
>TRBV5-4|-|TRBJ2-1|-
CASSPQITLESSYNEQFF
TGTGCCAGCAGCCCCCAAATTACACTAGAGTCCTCCTACAATGAGCAGTTCTTC
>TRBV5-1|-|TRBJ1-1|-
CASSLAKGGATEAFF
TGCGCCAGCAGCTTGGCCAAGGGAGGAGCCACTGAAGCTTTCTTT
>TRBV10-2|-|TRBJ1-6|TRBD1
CASSAGTGRSPLHF
TGCGCCAGCAGCGCCGGGACAGGGAGGTCACCCCTCCACTTT
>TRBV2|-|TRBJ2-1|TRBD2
CASRPGTSGGGSYNEQFF
TGTGCCAGCAGGCCCGGGACTAGCGGGGGTGGTTCCTACAATGAGCAGTTCTTC
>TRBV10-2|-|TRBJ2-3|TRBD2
CASSMGGSPDTQYF
TGCGCCAGCAGTATGGGCGGGAGCCCAGATACGCAGTATTTT
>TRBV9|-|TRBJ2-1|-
CASKRGNDEQFF
TGTGCCAGCAAGCGAGGGAACGATGAGCAGTTCTTC
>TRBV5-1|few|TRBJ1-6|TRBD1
CASSYYDRDSPLHF
TGCGCCAGCAGCTACTATGACAGGGACTCACCCCTCCACTTT
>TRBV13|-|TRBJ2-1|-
CASHLGADPFRSYNEQFF
TGTGCCAGCCATCTTGGGGCAGATCCTTTTCGCTCCTACAATGAGCAGTTCTTC
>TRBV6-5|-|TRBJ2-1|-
CASSFVQGSTNEQFF
TGTGCCAGCAGTTTCGTGCAGGGAAGCACAAATGAGCAGTTCTTC